The next 21 T cell receptor beta chains were all read from a single sample in a study of early T cells in non-severe SARS-CoV-2 infection. From the 5' RACE reads, TCRdb called clonotypes with MiXCR, one entry per CDR3 protein. The sample holds some 77,000 distinct CDR3 sequences, 5% seen once. The source was whole blood, collected at baseline. These receptors were taken from an adult who was a healthcare worker with PCR-confirmed SARS-CoV-2 infection or an uninfected control (not recorded which).

This clonotype was counted only a few times. This chain connects TRBV7-2 to TRBJ2-7; the D gene is possibly TRBD2 (6 bases). This CDR3 is 14 amino acids long. Germline CDR1 and CDR2: SGHTA and FQGNSA. Trimming stripped 1 base from V and 4 bases from J, with 11 bases between. The DNA of the CDR3 is TGTGCCAGCAGCTTAGACGGGACTTATTACGAGCAGTACTTC. Translated, it gives CASSLDGTYYEQYF. Based on the CDR3 plus reference TRBV7-2 and TRBJ2-7, the full variable domain is GAGVSQSPSNKVTEKGKDVELRCDPISGHTALYWYRQSLGQGLEFLIYFQGNSAPDKSGLPSDRFSAERTGGSVSTLTIQRTQQEDSAVYLCASSLDGTYYEQYFGPGTRLTVT.

This rearrangement joins TRBV29-1 to TRBJ2-3; 9 positions agree with TRBD2. The trim removed 3 bases at V and 3 bases at J, leaving 7 bases unmatched. Germline CDR1 SQVTM, CDR2 ANQGSEA. This CDR3 is 15 amino acids long. As DNA, the CDR3 is TGCAGCGTTGAGGGTAGCGGGAGTTCGACAGATACGCAGTATTTT. Protein sequence: CSVEGSGSSTDTQYF.

The rearrangement uses TRBV3-1 and TRBJ2-2; 14 bases map to TRBD2. V gave up 4 bases and J gave up 0 bases; unmatched junction bases: 1. CDR1 and CDR2 (germline): LGHDT, YNNKEL (reference sequence). This CDR3 is 17 amino acids long. The DNA for the CDR3 is TGTGCCAGCAGCCGGGGACTAGCGGGGGCGAACACCGGGGAGCTGTTTTTT. It yields the protein CASSRGLAGANTGELFF.

This clonotype has just a few counts. The V gene is TRBV19, the J gene TRBJ2-1; 7 bases match TRBD2. This CDR3 has 18 residues. Per the germline V gene, CDR1 is LNHDA and CDR2 is SQIVND (reference sequence). After removal of 10 bases from V and 5 bases from J, the junction contained 23 bases not matched to a gene. The CDR3 is CATSERASGVALDNEQFF. CDR3 DNA sequence: TGTGCCACCTCAGAACGGGCTAGCGGAGTCGCCCTGGACAATGAGCAGTTCTTC.

This clonotype was seen ten or more times. The CDR3 spells CASSELDSLNSPLHF. The CDR3 nucleotides are TGTGCCAGCAGTGAACTGGACAGCCTAAATTCACCCCTCCACTTT. V usage is TRBV6-1 and J usage is TRBJ1-6, with D possibly TRBD1 on 6 matching bases. The CDR3 has 15 amino acids. Per germline, CDR1 MNHNS and CDR2 SASEGT. Between the trimmed V and J ends, which lost 2 bases and 7 bases, there was a span of 12 bases.

The table lists this clonotype with many counts. V is TRBV29-1 and J is TRBJ1-1; possible D gene TRBD1, 5 bases. V shed 5 bases and J shed 5 bases, with 12 bases lying between them. This CDR3 has 12 amino acids. Germline loops: CDR1 SQVTM, CDR2 ANQGSEA. The CDR3 sequence is CSVHPGGTEAFF. Written as DNA, the CDR3 is TGCAGCGTTCACCCTGGGGGGACTGAAGCTTTCTTT. Using reference TRBV29-1 and TRBJ1-1 for the parts outside the CDR3, the full variable domain is SAVISQKPSRDICQRGTSLTIQCQVDSQVTMMFWYRQQPGQSLTLIATANQGSEATYESGFVIDKFPISRPNLTFSTLTVSNMSPEDSSIYLCSVHPGGTEAFFGQGTRLTVV.

In its sample, this clonotype was seen many times. The gene calls are TRBV28 and TRBJ1-2, with a weak D call TRBD1 (6 bases). CDR3 length equals 14 residues. Per germline, CDR1 MDHEN and CDR2 SYDVKM. V shed 3 bases and J shed 4 bases, with 12 bases lying between them. The CDR3 DNA sequence: TGTGCCAGCAGTTTTGCCGGGACAACCTATGGCTACACCTTC. Residues: CASSFAGTTYGYTF.

This clonotype was found many times. V is TRBV27 and J is TRBJ2-1, with 10 bases fitting TRBD1. V was clipped by 8 bases and J by 7 bases; unmatched bases: 8. The length of the CDR3 is 14 residues. Germline-derived CDR1 and CDR2 are MNHEY and SMNVEV (reference sequence). Here the CDR3 DNA reads TGTGCCAGCGGTTCCGGGACAGGGGCAAATGAGCAGTTCTTC. This codes for CASGSGTGANEQFF.

This clonotype was detected ten times or more. V and J are TRBV29-1 and TRBJ1-3; D gene unclear. The germline gives CDR1 SQVTM, CDR2 ANQGSEA. This CDR3 is 12 amino acids long. Trimming shortened V by 7 bases and J by 2 bases, and 9 bases separated the two germline ends. The CDR3 DNA sequence: TGCAGCGGTCGCGGGCCTGGAAACACCATATATTTT. It encodes CSGRGPGNTIYF. The full variable domain, in which reference TRBV29-1 and TRBJ1-3 provide the parts outside the CDR3, is SAVISQKPSRDICQRGTSLTIQCQVDSQVTMMFWYRQQPGQSLTLIATANQGSEATYESGFVIDKFPISRPNLTFSTLTVSNMSPEDSSIYLCSGRGPGNTIYFGEGSWLTVV.

This clonotype was seen a handful of times. The genes are TRBV11-2 and TRBJ2-4, with no clear D. CDR3 size: 13 residues. Trimming pared 1 base from V and 1 base from J, leaving 2 bases between. CDR1 is SGHAT and CDR2 is FQNNGV in the germline V gene. The CDR3 DNA follows: TGTGCCAGCAGCTTAGGGGCCAAAAACATTCAGTACTTC. Protein product: CASSLGAKNIQYF. Complete variable domain (other parts from reference TRBV11-2 and TRBJ2-4): EAGVAQSPRYKIIEKRQSVAFWCNPISGHATLYWYQQILGQGPKLLIQFQNNGVVDDSQLPKDRFSAERLKGVDSTLKIQPAKLEDSAVYLCASSLGAKNIQYFGAGTRLSVL.

This clonotype showed up many times. The V call is TRBV4-2, the J call TRBJ1-5; 9 bases map to TRBD1. J lost 6 bases, V lost 4 bases, and 19 bases had no gene match. The CDR3 covers 19 residues. The V gene's germline CDR1 is LGHNA and CDR2 YNFKEQ. This CDR3 is CASSRGQGQGIGTGQPQHF. For the CDR3, the DNA is TGTGCCAGCAGCCGAGGTCAAGGACAGGGGATTGGCACGGGTCAGCCCCAGCATTTT.

The chain recombines TRBV12-3 or TRBV12-4 with TRBJ1-1, with D possibly matching TRBD1 (5 bases). This CDR3 region has 15 residues. Trimming left V 3 bases short and J 1 base short, with 12 bases between. CDR3 amino acids: CASSFSGRRNTEAFF. The CDR3 DNA reads TGTGCCAGCAGTTTCTCGGGACGGAGGAACACTGAAGCTTTCTTT.

At least ten counts were recorded for this clonotype. V gene TRBV6-6 combines with J gene TRBJ1-1, with 9 bases that match TRBD1. V was clipped by 7 bases and J by 6 bases; unmatched bases: 3. In germline, CDR1 is MNHNY, CDR2 SVGAGI (reference sequence). This CDR3 spans 12 amino acids. CDR3 bases: TGTGCCAGCACACGACAGGGGGCTGAAGCTTTCTTT. Translating gives CASTRQGAEAFF.

This rearrangement joins TRBV7-9 to TRBJ1-2; 10 bases match TRBD1. This CDR3 has 15 amino acids. CDR1 and CDR2 (germline): SEHNR, FQNEAQ (reference sequence). The junction had 5 bases not matched to a gene; V was cut back by 5 bases and J by 2 bases. The CDR3: CASSQDRGRNYGYTF. The CDR3 nucleotides are TGTGCCAGCAGCCAAGACAGGGGGCGCAACTATGGCTACACCTTC. The full variable domain, completed using reference TRBV7-9 and TRBJ1-2, is DTGVSQNPRHKITKRGQNVTFRCDPISEHNRLYWYRQTLGQGPEFLTYFQNEAQLEKSRLLSDRFSAERPKGSFSTLEIQRTEQGDSAMYLCASSQDRGRNYGYTFGSGTRLTVV.

This clonotype has ten or more counts. The chain couples TRBV14 to TRBJ2-3, with D perhaps matching TRBD1 or TRBD2 (5 bases each). V gave up 3 bases and J gave up 4 bases, with 11 bases separating them. The CDR3 is made up of 14 amino acids. CDR1 and CDR2 from the germline V gene are SGHDN and FVKESK. CDR3 protein: CASSQHGTADTQYF. CDR3 in DNA: TGTGCCAGCAGCCAGCATGGGACGGCAGATACGCAGTATTTT.

The chain has TRBV4-1 and TRBJ2-1, with 10 positions matching TRBD2. Germline CDR1 is MGHRA and CDR2 is YSYEKL. The CDR3 has 14 residues. The junction had 4 bases not matched to a gene; V was cut back by 1 base and J by 10 bases. The CDR3 is CASSQASSGREQFF. For the CDR3, the DNA is TGCGCCAGCAGCCAAGCCTCTAGCGGGAGAGAGCAGTTCTTC.

V is TRBV6-1 and J is TRBJ1-2; 9 bases line up with TRBD1. V shed 5 bases and J 2 bases; nucleotides not matched to a gene: 9. The germline V gene encodes CDR1 MNHNS and CDR2 SASEGT. The CDR3 length is 16 residues. The CDR3 coding sequence is TGTGCCAGCAGTCCCAATCCCGGACAGGGGAACTATGGCTACACCTTC. Amino acid sequence: CASSPNPGQGNYGYTF.

This clonotype was seen at least ten times. This rearrangement joins TRBV6-2 or TRBV6-3 to TRBJ2-5; the match to TRBD1 covers 7 bases. CDR1 and CDR2 (germline): MNHEY, SVGEGT. Unmatched junction bases numbered 13, after V lost 4 bases and J lost 5 bases. The CDR3 length is 16 residues. Here the CDR3 DNA reads TGTGCCAGCAGTTTAACGCTGGACAGGCCGGGTGAGACCCAGTACTTC. Protein sequence: CASSLTLDRPGETQYF.

In the case of this clonotype: This may be a read error, as it is one base from a much larger clone. The chain has TRBV7-7 and TRBJ2-5; 8 nucleotides align to TRBD2. This CDR3 region has 15 residues. Germline V gene sequence: CDR1 SSHAT, CDR2 FNYEAQ (reference sequence). The CDR3 region has the DNA TGTGCCAACAGCTCCACAGCGGGAGTCCAAGAGACCCAGTACTTC. Translated: CANSSTAGVQETQYF. The full variable domain, rest sourced from reference TRBV7-7 and TRBJ2-5, is GAGVSQSPRYKVTKRGQDVTLRCDPISSHATLYWYQQALGQGPEFLTYFNYEAQPDKSGLPSDRFSAERPEGSISTLTIQRTEQRDSAMYRCANSSTAGVQETQYFGPGTRLLVL.

Ten or more counts support this clonotype. The junction departs from the called germline gene at one end, perhaps through a read error. V usage is TRBV12-3 or TRBV12-4 and J usage is TRBJ2-7; no clear D. This CDR3 comprises 12 residues. CDR3 in amino acids: CASSLRSHEQYF. The CDR3 coding sequence is TGTGCCAGCAGTTTACGCTCCCACGAGCAGTACTTC.

This clonotype was seen a handful of times. The chain employs TRBV20-1 and TRBJ2-3, with 11 bases that match TRBD2. Germline V gene lookup returns CDR1 DFQATT and CDR2 SNEGSKA (reference sequence). Germline trimming cut 0 bases from V and 1 base from J; bases unmatched to any gene: 6. This CDR3 has 17 residues. CDR3 protein: CSARDPSGRQGTDTQYF. CDR3 nucleotide sequence: TGCAGTGCTAGAGACCCTAGCGGGAGGCAGGGCACAGATACGCAGTATTTT.